This T cell receptor (beta chain) was sequenced in a study of T-cell memory formation after mild COVID-19. In the study overall: Largely donor-specific TCR clusters were found.

Findings and limits, study-wide: Pre-infection memory harbored some responding clones, suggesting cross-reactive memory joined. A balance of CD4 and CD8 characterized clones contracting day 15 to 85, whereas later expanders leaned CD4+.

From 5'RACE with constant-segment primers came TCR alpha and TCR beta cDNA libraries that carried sample barcodes and UMIs. TCRdb reprocessed the 5' RACE reads with MiXCR, giving one entry per CDR3 protein. This table has hundreds of thousands of distinct CDR3 sequences, 28% appearing once. This clonotype occurred a few times. The antigen is unknown. The junction differs from germline at one of its ends, possibly a read error. Per germline, CDR1 SSHAT and CDR2 FNYEAQ (reference sequence). CDR3 length: 13 residues. The sequenced sample was PBMCs or a T cell subset sorted from them (not recorded which). The chain is built from TRBV7-7 and TRBJ2-3, with 11 bases that match TRBD1. This clonotype was sampled from an adult woman who had mild COVID-19 (a few samples of this study predate the infection). Cell type and time point are not known. CDR3 amino acids: CASSPGQGGTQYF. CDR3 nucleotide sequence: TGTGCTAGCAGCCCGGGACAGGGGGGTACGCAGTATTTT.